Following are 5 T cell receptor beta chains from one sample sequenced in a study of T cell responses to AZD1222 COVID-19 vaccine. The method was immunoSEQ multiplex PCR; TCRdb's version includes in-frame clones alone and lacks a portion of them. The table includes about 72,000 clones, 86% detected once. The sequencing used peripheral blood, collected on day 0 of AZD1222 vaccination. These receptor sequences come from an adult in good health.

The rearrangement links TRBV5-5 to TRBJ1-3, with D unresolved. The CDR3 totals 15 residues. With 0 bases removed from V and 0 bases from J, the gap between germline ends came to 7 bases. The V gene's germline CDR1 is SGHKS and CDR2 YYEKEE (reference sequence). This CDR3 is CASSLGRGSGNTIYF. The CDR3 DNA follows: TGTGCCAGCAGCTTGGGACGGGGCTCTGGAAACACCATATATTTT.

The genes are TRBV24-1 and TRBJ2-5, with TRBD1 identical over 7 bases. This CDR3 comprises 13 residues. Germline V gene data show CDR1 as KGHDR and CDR2 as SFDVKD. V gave up 4 bases and J gave up 2 bases; unmatched junction bases: 0. The CDR3 DNA sequence: TGTGCCACCAGTGACAGGGGGCAAGAGACCCAGTACTTC. Protein: CATSDRGQETQYF.

This clone was seen once. The chain couples TRBV21-1 to TRBJ2-7. TRBV21-1 has pseudogene status. This CDR3 contains 11 residues. In DNA, the CDR3 is TGTGCCAGCAGCGTCCCTGGAGAGCAGTACTTC. It encodes CASSVPGEQYF.

This chain uses TRBV10-3 with TRBJ1-2; no reliable D call. The ends were cut back, 2 bases at V and 4 bases at J, with 14 bases in the middle. Germline CDR1 ENHRY, CDR2 SYGVKD. The CDR3 has 15 residues. Written as DNA, the CDR3 is TGTGCCATCAGTGAGGACGCGTCCCCGGGCTATGGCTACACCTTC. Protein sequence: CAISEDASPGYGYTF.

This chain joins TRBV3-1 (or the pseudogene TRBV3-2) and TRBJ1-1, with D perhaps matching TRBD1 (5 bases). Trimming removed 7 bases at V and 4 bases at J, with 13 bases between. The length of the CDR3 is 13 residues. Germline V gives CDR1 LGHDT, CDR2 YNNKEL (reference sequence). The CDR3 DNA reads TGTGCCAGCACCACGACGGGGGGCACTGAAGCTTTCTTT. It translates to CASTTTGGTEAFF.